This T cell receptor (beta chain) was identified in a study of cytomegalovirus exposure and HLA in healthy donors. This PCR relied on a set of 60 Vbeta primers and 13 Jbeta primers. Original processing notes: Per a later analysis, the number of unique TCR beta chains was approximately 80 million, of which roughly 10 million were shared. Repertoires were generated with immunoSEQ multiplex PCR, while TCRdb's copy carries only in-frame clones and drops some. V and J calls and clone size come straight from that table; D and trimming were deduced from the DNA. The table lists 200,000 or so clones, 82% of them singletons. Findings of the study overall: Some V segments (TRBV6-2 and TRBV6-3 among them) were excluded as indistinguishable. By a later analysis, the bulk of CMV-associated TCR beta chains appeared HLA-restricted. Most sequenced TCRs were rare (though some public TCRs occurred in many donors).

Points on this clone: The antigen is undetermined.

Trimming removed 6 bases from V and 5 bases from J, with 16 bases in between. Germline assignment: CDR1 MNHEY and CDR2 SMNVEV (reference sequence). The CDR3 consists of 14 residues. This clonotype originated in a woman aged 18-29 years in good health and CMV-seronegative. V is TRBV27 and J is TRBJ2-5, with D possibly matching TRBD2 (6 bases). Input material: PBMCs. The DNA for the CDR3 is TGTGCCAGCAGGCGGGGAATAACCGGGGAGACCCAGTACTTC. Translation gives CASRRGITGETQYF.